The 19 T cell receptor beta chains listed next were all sequenced from one sample in a study of T cells in Graves' hyperthyroidism and ophthalmopathy. Researchers amplified the TCR beta CDR3 regions from RNA transcripts. First-round RT-PCR targeting the TCR CDR3 was performed with the HTBI primer set. TCRdb used MiXCR to reprocess the multiplex PCR reads, holding one entry per CDR3 protein. The sample has about 590,000 distinct CDR3 sequences, approximately 15% seen once. What was sequenced was blood. Source of these receptors: a woman between 18 and 30 years old with Graves' ophthalmopathy.

This clonotype was observed a few times. CDR3 sequence: CAWSVRPTALAKNIQYF. In DNA form, the CDR3 reads TGTGCCTGGAGTGTACGGCCCACGGCCTTAGCCAAAAACATTCAGTACTTC. This chain links TRBV30 with TRBJ2-4; D not resolved. The CDR3 is 17 residues long. Per germline, CDR1 GTSNPN and CDR2 SVGIG (reference sequence). Trimming stripped 0 bases from V and 0 bases from J, with 15 bases between.

The chain has TRBV19 and TRBJ2-7, with 10 bases aligning to TRBD2. Germline CDR1 reads LNHDA; CDR2 reads SQIVND (reference sequence). This CDR3 is 14 amino acids long. Unmatched junction bases numbered 4, after V lost 8 bases and J lost 0 bases. CDR3 residues: CASLAGVGSYEQYF. The CDR3 DNA sequence: TGTGCCAGTCTAGCGGGAGTTGGCTCCTACGAGCAGTACTTC.

This clonotype appeared many times. The gene calls are TRBV7-8 and TRBJ2-7, with a tentative D call TRBD1 (6 bases). Germline lookup yields CDR1 SGHVS and CDR2 FQNEAQ. The CDR3 covers 14 residues. V lost 5 bases, J lost 6 bases, and 17 bases lay in between. The CDR3, as DNA: TGTGCCAGCAGCATACAGGGTAGTTCCGGCGAGCAGTACTTC. This translates into CASSIQGSSGEQYF. The variable domain in full, completed from reference TRBV7-8 and TRBJ2-7, reads GAGVSQSPRYKVAKRGQDVALRCDPISGHVSLFWYQQALGQGPEFLTYFQNEAQLDKSGLPSDRFFAERPEGSVSTLKIQRTQQEDSAVYLCASSIQGSSGEQYFGPGTRLTVT.

This clonotype has ten or more counts. V gene TRBV12-3 or TRBV12-4 combines with J gene TRBJ1-1, with TRBD1 as a possible D gene (5 bases). The length of the CDR3 is 15 residues. The V end lost 5 bases, the J end lost 0 bases, and 13 bases lay between the germline ends. CDR3 nucleotide sequence: TGTGCCAGCAGTCCCCGGGGCCGGGTGAACACTGAAGCTTTCTTT. Residues: CASSPRGRVNTEAFF.

This clonotype was observed at least ten times. This rearrangement joins TRBV19 to TRBJ2-1; D might be TRBD1 (6 bases). Germline assignment: CDR1 LNHDA and CDR2 SQIVND (reference sequence). The V gene lost 7 bases and the J gene lost 0 bases, with 10 bases spanning the gap. The CDR3 runs 14 residues. CDR3 loop: CASNRGGSYNEQFF. The CDR3 nucleotides are TGTGCCAGTAATCGAGGGGGCTCCTACAATGAGCAGTTCTTC.

Only one count was recorded for this clonotype. The germline gene is not matched at one end of the junction; a read error may be the cause. This chain uses TRBV18 with TRBJ1-2; 7 bases are shared with TRBD1. The CDR3 runs to 15 residues. The germline gives CDR1 KGHSH, CDR2 LQKENI. CDR3 nucleotide sequence: TGTGCCAGCCCACCCCCGACAGGGACTAACTATGGCTACACCTTC. Translated, it gives CASPPPTGTNYGYTF.

This clonotype was observed a few times. The chain recombines TRBV29-1 with TRBJ2-1, with a possible D match to TRBD2 (6 bases). The germline V gene encodes CDR1 SQVTM and CDR2 ANQGSEA. The CDR3 contains 12 residues. With 7 bases removed from V and 3 bases from J, the gap between germline ends came to 10 bases. CDR3 nucleotide sequence: TGCAGCGGGGGACTTCGCTACAATGAGCAGTTCTTC. Protein: CSGGLRYNEQFF.

This clonotype occurred many times. The J gene is TRBJ2-1, the V gene TRBV27, with 14 bases fitting TRBD2. V gave up 0 bases and J gave up 10 bases; unmatched junction bases: 5. The CDR3 totals 16 residues. Looked up from germline, CDR1 is MNHEY and CDR2 is SMNVEV (reference sequence). In DNA form, the CDR3 reads TGTGCCAGCAGTTTATCTGGACTAGCGGGAGGTTTGGAGCAGTTCTTC. This translates into CASSLSGLAGGLEQFF.

This clonotype was seen many times. This chain links TRBV11-3 with TRBJ1-2, with D tentatively TRBD1 (5 bases). Germline loops: CDR1 SGHNT, CDR2 YENEEA. V dropped 5 bases and J dropped 4 bases, with 11 bases sitting between them. The CDR3 spans 13 residues. DNA of the CDR3: TGTGCCAGCAGCCCCGAGGGGTCCTATGGCTACACCTTC. It encodes CASSPEGSYGYTF.

This clonotype was seen repeatedly, ten times or more. The chain couples TRBV24-1 to TRBJ1-2; perhaps TRBD1 as D (6 bases). CDR3 length equals 15 residues. Germline V lookup: CDR1 KGHDR, CDR2 SFDVKD. Trimming took off 3 bases at V and 5 bases at J, with 15 bases between the two ends. In nucleotides, the CDR3 is TGTGCCACCAGTGATATCCGGGACATAGGATATGGCTACACCTTC. It encodes CATSDIRDIGYGYTF.

This clonotype occurred many times. V gene TRBV28 combines with J gene TRBJ2-7; D gene unclear. Trimming removed 8 bases from V and 0 bases from J, with 17 bases in between. Germline V gene sequence: CDR1 MDHEN, CDR2 SYDVKM. The length of the CDR3 is 15 residues. CDR3 protein: CASGSQGSYSYEQYF. The CDR3 bases are TGTGCCAGCGGCTCTCAAGGGTCATACTCCTACGAGCAGTACTTC.

The sample holds many counts of this clonotype. The genes are TRBV7-2 and TRBJ1-1, with D tentatively TRBD1 (6 bases). CDR3 length: 13 amino acids. The V gene's germline CDR1 is SGHTA and CDR2 FQGNSA. The ends were cut back, 1 base at V and 11 bases at J, with 14 bases in the middle. CDR3 coding DNA: TGTGCCAGCAGCTTAGGCTTTGACAGGCAGGCTTTCTTT. Translation: CASSLGFDRQAFF.

For this clonotype: The final CDR3 position lacks the conserved phenylalanine or tryptophan, pointing to a likely read error. The CDR3 DNA follows: TGTGCCAGCATTAGTGTCCGGTCTTACCCCCACTCTGGGGCCAACGTCCTGACTCTC. Translated: CASISVRSYPHSGANVLTL. This rearrangement joins TRBV5-6 to TRBJ2-6; the D is unclear. V dropped 6 bases and J dropped 0 bases, with 22 bases sitting between them. Germline CDR1 SGHDT, CDR2 YYEEEE. This CDR3 contains 19 residues.

This clonotype was counted ten times or more. The V and J genes are TRBV7-2 and TRBJ1-5, with 7 bases lining up with TRBD1. CDR1 is SGHTA, CDR2 FQGNSA, per germline. Trimming at V came to 4 bases and at J to 0 bases, leaving 3 bases not matched to a gene. CDR3 size: 15 residues. The CDR3 nucleotides are TGTGCCAGCAGCTCACAGGGGTATAGCAATCAGCCCCAGCATTTT. Its protein is CASSSQGYSNQPQHF. The variable domain in full, completed from reference TRBV7-2 and TRBJ1-5, reads GAGVSQSPSNKVTEKGKDVELRCDPISGHTALYWYRQSLGQGLEFLIYFQGNSAPDKSGLPSDRFSAERTGGSVSTLTIQRTQQEDSAVYLCASSSQGYSNQPQHFGDGTRLSIL.

This clonotype was recorded many times. The rearrangement joins TRBV7-2 to TRBJ1-4; D not resolved. CDR3 size: 16 residues. Germline V CDR1 and CDR2: SGHTA, FQGNSA. V was trimmed by 5 bases and J by 8 bases, leaving 21 bases between them. The CDR3 loop reads CASSLDSAPMGEKLFF. In DNA form, the CDR3 reads TGTGCCAGCAGCCTAGATAGTGCTCCAATGGGGGAAAAACTGTTTTTT.

As to this clonotype: This sequence may be a read error, since a much larger clone differs from it by one base. This sequence joins TRBV28 and TRBJ2-1, with D perhaps being TRBD1 or TRBD2 (6 bases each). V was trimmed by 4 bases and J by 14 bases, leaving 15 bases between them. The germline CDR1 and CDR2 sequences are MDHEN and SYDVKM. The CDR3 spans 12 residues. This chain's CDR3 is CASSYGGRVKFF. As DNA, the CDR3 is TGTGCCAGCAGTTACGGGGGCAGGGTAAAGTTCTTC.

A remark on this clonotype: This may arise from a read error, as a much more abundant clone is one base away. J is TRBJ1-5 and V is TRBV2; no clear D gene. The CDR3 contains 13 residues. In germline, CDR1 is SNHLY, CDR2 FYNNEI. The V gene lost 7 bases and the J gene lost 11 bases, with 18 bases spanning the gap. This chain's CDR3 is CASTPAGEQSQHF. The CDR3 DNA follows: TGTGCCAGCACACCCGCGGGAGAGCAGTCCCAGCATTTT.

This clonotype was counted only a few times. The chain employs TRBV5-6 and TRBJ2-3; D is unresolved. CDR1 and CDR2 (germline): SGHDT, YYEEEE. This CDR3 contains 14 residues. With 2 bases removed from V and 5 bases from J, the gap between germline ends came to 12 bases. CDR3 protein: CASSFRASRDTQYF. The CDR3 DNA sequence: TGTGCCAGCAGCTTTAGGGCCTCCAGAGATACGCAGTATTTT.

This clonotype was observed a few times. The chain recombines TRBV6-1 with TRBJ1-4; D is unclear. Trimming removed 6 bases at V and 5 bases at J, with 13 bases between. Looked up from germline, CDR1 is MNHNS and CDR2 is SASEGT. The CDR3 is 14 residues long. The CDR3 is CASSPSIANEKLFF. In DNA form, the CDR3 reads TGTGCCAGCAGCCCGTCGATAGCGAATGAAAAACTGTTTTTT.